The T cell receptor (beta chain) under discussion was sequenced for a study of blood T cell repertoires in COVID-19. Overall study: Samples came from the United States, Italy and Spain, spanning acute and convalescent COVID-19. Nucleic acid was either cDNA or gDNA, and it came from T cells, B-cell-depleted T cells, or PBMCs.

Data came from immunoSEQ multiplex PCR; TCRdb stores just in-frame clones and leaves some out. The repertoire holds 140,000 to 150,000 clones, with 80% to 90% as singletons. Trimming took 1 base from V and 4 from J, leaving 10 bases between them. CDR3 length: 15 residues. Germline CDR1 SGHVS, CDR2 FQNEAQ. The receptor's source is a man aged 45-65 years who had recovered from COVID-19. V and J are TRBV7-8 and TRBJ1-4; no firm D call. Sequencing was performed on peripheral blood. CDR3 sequence: CASSLVGSFNEKLFF. For the CDR3, the DNA is TGTGCCAGCAGCTTAGTGGGCAGCTTTAATGAAAAACTGTTTTTT.